The sequence of this TCR beta chain was determined in a study of post-analysis software for immune sequencing data. Study-level information: The study covered relapsing-remitting, secondary progressive and progressive-relapsing courses of multiple sclerosis. Findings of the study overall: Four to six TRBV segments were more frequent in patients than controls; TRBV5-6, TRBV5-1 and TRBV20-1 belonged to this group. Batch-matched samples strongly co-clustered by F measure. There was significantly lower normalized Chao1 diversity in multiple sclerosis patients than in controls.

As to this clonotype: Its specificity is not known.

Every TCR beta cDNA library bore unique molecular identifiers. The source material, 1 to 10 million T cells, gave rise to 450,000 to 550,000 cDNA molecules. Via MiXCR, TCRdb re-called the PCR reads, giving one row per CDR3 protein. The data contain about 540,000 distinct CDR3 sequences, approximately 31% of them singletons. This CDR3 has 14 amino acids. Looked up from germline, CDR1 is LNHNV and CDR2 is YYDKDF (reference sequence). Trimming cost V 3 bases and J 2 bases; bases outside gene matches: 3. Sequenced material: blood. This chain joins TRBV15 and TRBJ2-5, with 7 bases matching TRBD1. The TCR sequence derives from a girl between 2 and 17 years old with multiple sclerosis. The CDR3 sequence is CATSRMTGQETQYF. The CDR3, as DNA: TGTGCCACCAGCAGGATGACAGGGCAAGAGACCCAGTACTTC.